The source of this T cell receptor (beta chain) is a study of tumor and adjacent non-tumor tissue in lung cancer. Study overall: Histology: 12 adenocarcinoma, a couple of squamous cell carcinoma, 1 small cell lung cancer. The patients, 10 to 11 men and about five women, were roughly 30 to 80 with stage I to III disease. Findings and caveats of the study: Top 100 clones took a larger repertoire share in normal lung.

This sample's RNA came from whole unsorted tissue. This non-tumor lung sample came from over 3 cm beyond the tumor edge. Donors were chemotherapy-naive, newly diagnosed lung cancer surgical patients in China, August–late 2014. The library came from three nested PCR rounds adapted from ARM-PCR protocols. Using its own MiXCR run on the multiplex PCR reads, TCRdb lists one record per CDR3 protein. The sample has 90,000 to 100,000 distinct CDR3 sequences, 80% seen once. CDR3 length equals 16 residues. This clonotype was seen only once. Its specificity is not known. One junction end disagrees with the germline gene, perhaps due to a read error.

The rearrangement joins TRBV12-3 or TRBV12-4 to TRBJ2-3; 10 nucleotides align to TRBD2. The source is a man in his 60s with small cell lung cancer. The sample consisted of distant non-tumor lung tissue. CDR3 residues: CASTTRTSGSTDTQCF. The CDR3 DNA reads as TGTGCCAGCACTACGAGGACTAGCGGAAGTACAGATACGCAGTGTTTT.